This TCR beta chain was identified during a study of tumor-infiltrating lymphocytes in oesophageal squamous cell carcinoma. CDR1 and CDR2 from the germline V gene are MNHNS and SASEGT. With 6 bases removed from V and 3 bases from J, the gap between germline ends came to 12 bases. This CDR3 is built from 15 residues. TCRdb processed the PCR reads anew with MiXCR; each CDR3 protein has one entry. The data hold under 15,000 distinct CDR3 sequences, with 55% observed a single time. The TCR originated in a female donor with esophageal squamous cell carcinoma. The rearrangement joins TRBV6-1 to TRBJ2-6; D not resolved. Source material: esophageal tumor tissue. The CDR3 is CASRAPRSGANVLTF. Here the CDR3 DNA reads TGTGCCAGCAGAGCACCCCGGAGTGGGGCCAACGTCCTGACTTTC.